A single sample is the source of the 27 T cell receptor beta chains below, sequenced in a study of blood T cell repertoires in COVID-19. Clones were sequenced by immunoSEQ multiplex PCR, and TCRdb holds only the in-frame ones, with some missing. The table has around 200,000 clones, more than 70% seen once. Material: peripheral blood. Receptor source: a person aged 65-85 years with COVID-19, enrolled during active disease.

The genes are TRBV28 and TRBJ1-1; TRBD1 matches at 8 bases. The V segment lost 8 bases and the J segment 3 bases; nucleotides outside the gene matches: 5. CDR1 is MDHEN and CDR2 is SYDVKM in the germline V gene. The CDR3 runs to 13 residues. The CDR3 sequence: CASAGTGYTEAFF. CDR3 nucleotides: TGTGCCAGCGCCGGGACAGGATACACTGAAGCTTTCTTT.

This clone has just a few counts. This chain connects TRBV7-3 to TRBJ2-7; D gene uncertain. The germline V gene encodes CDR1 SGHTA and CDR2 FQGTGA. The CDR3 covers 13 residues. Trimming removed 1 base from V and 4 bases from J, with 8 bases in between. The CDR3 coding sequence is TGTGCCAGCAGCTTAAACGGAGCATACGAGCAGTACTTC. Translation: CASSLNGAYEQYF.

This chain uses TRBV5-6 with TRBJ2-7; 10 bases match TRBD2. CDR1 and CDR2 (germline): SGHDT, YYEEEE. V shed 5 bases, J shed 4 bases, and the junction held 6 bases outside the gene matches. There are 14 residues in the CDR3. In DNA form, the CDR3 reads TGTGCCAGCAGAGAGCGGGGGGGCCTTTACGAGCAGTACTTC. Its protein product is CASRERGGLYEQYF.

The V and J genes are TRBV27 and TRBJ1-5; weak D call: TRBD1 (5 bases). V was trimmed by 6 bases and J by 7 bases, leaving 22 bases between them. The CDR3 contains 16 residues. Germline loops: CDR1 MNHEY, CDR2 SMNVEV (reference sequence). The CDR3 loop reads CASSRQGMIEGQPQHF. DNA for the CDR3: TGTGCCAGCAGCCGCCAGGGTATGATCGAAGGGCAGCCCCAGCATTTT.

The CDR3 DNA sequence: TGTGCCAGCAGCCAAGAAAGACTAGCGGGAAGGGAGCAGTTCTTC. This sequence encodes CASSQERLAGREQFF. The chain carries TRBV4-2 and TRBJ2-1; TRBD2 aligns across 11 bases. Trimming removed 0 bases from V and 10 bases from J; junction bases left unmatched: 5. The CDR3 length is 15 residues. Germline CDR1 reads LGHNA; CDR2 reads YNFKEQ.

The chain employs TRBV12-2 and TRBJ1-5; TRBD1 is taken as the D call from the table, unchecked against the DNA. TRBV12-2 is deemed a pseudogene. The CDR3 totals 15 residues. CDR3 loop: CASRSTGNGNQPQHF. The CDR3 DNA reads TGTGCAAGTCGGTCGACAGGGAATGGCAATCAGCCCCAGCATTTT.

This sequence joins TRBV18 and TRBJ1-5, with D tentatively TRBD1 (5 bases). The CDR3 is 15 amino acids. CDR1 is KGHSH, CDR2 LQKENI, per germline. Trimming stripped 0 bases from V and 7 bases from J, with 13 bases between. The CDR3 nucleotides read TGTGCCAGCTCACCACCGGGAGGGACGGAACAGCCCCAGCATTTT. Translating gives CASSPPGGTEQPQHF.

The chain is built from TRBV28 and TRBJ1-5; D unresolved. This CDR3 has 14 amino acids. With 6 bases removed from V and 7 bases from J, the gap between germline ends came to 16 bases. Germline CDR1 reads MDHEN; CDR2 reads SYDVKM. The CDR3: CASSRAGGIQPQHF. CDR3 in DNA: TGTGCCAGCAGCCGGGCGGGAGGGATACAGCCCCAGCATTTT.

This clone was counted once. The chain is built from TRBV28 and TRBJ2-2, with 7 nucleotides matching TRBD1. Germline CDR1 is MDHEN and CDR2 is SYDVKM. The CDR3 consists of 16 residues. With V trimmed by 4 bases and J by 0 bases, 5 bases remained unmatched. This chain's CDR3 is CASSWVGTANTGELFF. The CDR3 region has the DNA TGTGCCAGCAGTTGGGTGGGGACAGCGAACACCGGGGAGCTGTTTTTT.

The chain couples TRBV6-2 or TRBV6-3 to TRBJ2-1, with 8 bases matching TRBD2. The CDR3 extends over 17 amino acids. The V gene end was trimmed by 5 bases and the J gene end by 0 bases; junction bases not matched to a gene: 9. Germline V CDR1 and CDR2: MNHEY, SVGEGT. The CDR3 region is CASSGGLAPSSYNEQFF. For the CDR3, the DNA is TGTGCCAGCAGTGGCGGACTAGCACCAAGCTCCTACAATGAGCAGTTCTTC.

V is TRBV7-9 and J is TRBJ1-1; the D is unclear. V lost 3 bases to trimming and J lost 6 bases, with 5 bases between them. The germline gives CDR1 SEHNR, CDR2 FQNEAQ (reference sequence). The CDR3 spans 11 residues. The chain's CDR3 is CASSFFPEAFF. CDR3 nucleotides: TGTGCCAGCAGCTTCTTCCCTGAAGCTTTCTTT.

This rearrangement joins TRBV5-1 to TRBJ2-1; no clear D gene. V was trimmed by 4 bases and J by 7 bases, leaving 12 bases between them. The germline V gene has CDR1 SGHRS and CDR2 YFSETQ. The CDR3 runs to 13 residues. CDR3 in DNA: TGCGCCAGCAGCCCCACGATCGGGAATGAGCAGTTCTTC. It yields the protein CASSPTIGNEQFF.

Only one count was recorded for this clone. The J gene is TRBJ1-5, the V gene TRBV5-5; a possible D gene is TRBD1 (5 bases). V lost 5 bases and J 2 bases, leaving 11 bases between the germline ends. The CDR3 is made up of 14 amino acids. Germline lookup yields CDR1 SGHKS and CDR2 YYEKEE (reference sequence). CDR3 nucleotides: TGTGCCAGCAGTCGGGACTCGGGCAATCAGCCCCAGCATTTT. This translates into CASSRDSGNQPQHF.

The V call is TRBV6-1, the J call TRBJ2-3; D is perhaps TRBD1 (5 bases). V dropped 2 bases and J dropped 1 base, with 10 bases sitting between them. This CDR3 contains 15 residues. Germline values: CDR1 MNHNS, CDR2 SASEGT. The CDR3 DNA follows: TGTGCCAGCAGTGAATTGGGCAGGGGCACAGATACGCAGTATTTT. Translating it yields CASSELGRGTDTQYF.

The chain recombines TRBV20-1 with TRBJ1-4; D not resolved. The CDR3 contains 11 residues. V lost 5 bases to trimming and J lost 4 bases, with 5 bases between them. CDR1 is DFQATT and CDR2 is SNEGSKA in the germline V gene (reference sequence). DNA for the CDR3: TGCAGTGCTCCCCGTAATGAAAAACTGTTTTTT. Translation gives CSAPRNEKLFF.

V usage is TRBV10-2 and J usage is TRBJ2-2, with 8 bases fitting TRBD1. Germline CDR1 and CDR2: WSHSY and SAAADI. Trimming cost V 3 bases and J 6 bases; bases outside gene matches: 9. CDR3 length: 16 amino acids. The CDR3 bases are TGCGCCAGCAGTGATACCGGGACAGGTAAGGCCGGGGAGCTGTTTTTT. This translates into CASSDTGTGKAGELFF.

The chain has TRBV28 and TRBJ1-2, with a possible D match to TRBD1 (5 bases). The ends were cut back, 3 bases at V and 5 bases at J, with 10 bases in the middle. This CDR3 contains 13 residues. The germline V gene encodes CDR1 MDHEN and CDR2 SYDVKM. CDR3 sequence: CASSLSQGYGYTF. Here the CDR3 DNA reads TGTGCCAGCAGTTTGTCGCAGGGTTATGGCTACACCTTC.

CDR3 in DNA: TGTGCCACGACCGGGACAGGGAGGGAGCAGTACTTC. This encodes CATTGTGREQYF. The chain carries TRBV7-6 and TRBJ2-7, with 9 nucleotides matching TRBD1. The CDR3 runs 12 residues. The ends lost 10 bases at V and 7 bases at J; junction bases unmatched: 8. Germline loops: CDR1 SGHVS, CDR2 FNYEAQ.

The V and J genes are TRBV27 and TRBJ2-5, with TRBD1 identical over 7 bases. The junction had 6 bases not matched to a gene; V was cut back by 3 bases and J by 2 bases. The CDR3 is made up of 15 amino acids. The germline V gene encodes CDR1 MNHEY and CDR2 SMNVEV (reference sequence). CDR3 region: CASSFAQGQQETQYF. CDR3 bases: TGTGCCAGCAGTTTCGCACAGGGACAGCAAGAGACCCAGTACTTC.

The genes are TRBV7-2 and TRBJ2-5, with D possibly TRBD1 on 6 matching bases. The CDR3 is 14 amino acids. V lost 5 bases, J lost 0 bases, and 10 bases lay in between. Germline V gene sequence: CDR1 SGHTA, CDR2 FQGNSA. The CDR3 here is CASSKDRYQETQYF. The CDR3 coding sequence is TGTGCCAGCAGCAAGGACAGATACCAAGAGACCCAGTACTTC.

The chain combines TRBV5-4 with TRBJ2-3; D not resolved. The CDR3 has 17 residues. Trimming removed 1 base at V and 5 bases at J, with 20 bases between. The germline CDR1 and CDR2 sequences are SGHNT and YYREEE (reference sequence). CDR3 nucleotides: TGTGCCAGCAGCTTGCTCGGAGTAAGATCCCTATTAGATACGCAGTATTTT. As protein: CASSLLGVRSLLDTQYF. The variable domain in full, completed from reference TRBV5-4 and TRBJ2-3, reads ETGVTQSPTHLIKTRGQQVTLRCSSQSGHNTVSWYQQALGQGPQFIFQYYREEENGRGNFPPRFSGLQFPNYSSELNVNALELDDSALYLCASSLLGVRSLLDTQYFGPGTRLTVL.

This rearrangement joins TRBV18 to TRBJ1-2; D remains unclear. The germline V gene encodes CDR1 KGHSH and CDR2 LQKENI. Trimming removed 2 bases at V and 4 bases at J, with 14 bases between. The CDR3 has 15 amino acids. The CDR3 DNA is TGTGCCAGCTCACCAGAGGCCCAAATCACCTATGGCTACACCTTC. Its protein is CASSPEAQITYGYTF.

This rearrangement joins TRBV30 to TRBJ1-4, with 7 bases that match TRBD1. The CDR3 has 15 residues. Trimming cost V 1 base and J 5 bases; bases outside gene matches: 7. Per germline, CDR1 GTSNPN and CDR2 SVGIG (reference sequence). CDR3 region: CAWSGTGQQNEKLFF. CDR3 DNA: TGTGCCTGGAGTGGAACGGGACAGCAGAATGAAAAACTGTTTTTT.

This clone has a handful of counts. The chain couples TRBV28 to TRBJ1-5; 8 bases match TRBD1. V trimming: 11 bases; J trimming: 4 bases; junction bases outside the gene matches: 10. CDR1 is MDHEN and CDR2 is SYDVKM in the germline V gene. This CDR3 region has 14 residues. In DNA, the CDR3 is TGTGCCTCCTCCTCTAACAGGGGGAATCAGCCCCAGCATTTT. It encodes CASSSNRGNQPQHF.

This CDR3 is CASSRQGARQPQHF. Written as DNA, the CDR3 is TGTGCCAGCTCGCGACAGGGGGCTCGACAGCCCCAGCATTTT. This sequence joins TRBV18 and TRBJ1-5; TRBD1 agrees at 10 bases. Trimming took 6 bases from V and 7 from J; bases not matched to a gene: 6. CDR1 is KGHSH, CDR2 LQKENI, per germline. The CDR3 consists of 14 residues. The complete variable domain, with remaining parts taken from reference TRBV18 and TRBJ1-5, reads NAGVMQNPRHLVRRRGQEARLRCSPMKGHSHVYWYRQLPEEGLKFMVYLQKENIIDESGMPKERFSAEFPKEGPSILRIQQVVRGDSAAYFCASSRQGARQPQHFGDGTRLSIL.

The gene calls are TRBV18 and TRBJ2-3; 14 bases are shared with TRBD2. After removal of 4 bases from V and 0 bases from J, the junction contained 3 bases not matched to a gene. Germline CDR1 KGHSH, CDR2 LQKENI. The CDR3 length is 17 residues. This chain's CDR3 is CASSRTSGGPSTDTQYF. DNA of the CDR3: TGTGCCAGCTCACGGACTAGCGGGGGGCCTAGCACAGATACGCAGTATTTT.

The chain employs TRBV5-4 and TRBJ2-5; no definite D call. The length of the CDR3 is 16 residues. The V gene lost 3 bases and the J gene lost 5 bases, with 20 bases spanning the gap. Germline V gene data show CDR1 as SGHNT and CDR2 as YYREEE (reference sequence). CDR3 DNA sequence: TGTGCCAGCAGCTCGGTTGGCGCTAGGTATATCGAGACCCAGTACTTC. It translates to CASSSVGARYIETQYF. Drawing the rest from reference TRBV5-4 and TRBJ2-5, the complete variable domain is ETGVTQSPTHLIKTRGQQVTLRCSSQSGHNTVSWYQQALGQGPQFIFQYYREEENGRGNFPPRFSGLQFPNYSSELNVNALELDDSALYLCASSSVGARYIETQYFGPGTRLLVL.